The 29 T cell receptor beta chains in this list originate from one sample, sequenced in a study of cytomegalovirus exposure and HLA in healthy donors. A multiplex PCR was run with 60 Vbeta primers and 13 Jbeta primers. Clones were sequenced by immunoSEQ multiplex PCR, and TCRdb holds only the in-frame ones, with some missing. The sample records around 36,000 clones, roughly 76% being singletons. The sample comprised PBMCs. Receptors were obtained from a woman between 40 and 55 years old in good health and CMV-seronegative.

The V and J genes are TRBV5-6 and TRBJ2-1; 7 bases are a match to TRBD2. V was pared by 1 base and J by 12 bases, with 4 bases of the junction left unmatched. CDR3 length equals 12 residues. The germline CDR1 and CDR2 sequences are SGHDT and YYEEEE. The CDR3 sequence is CASSLSGGGQFF. The CDR3 DNA reads TGTGCCAGCAGCTTGTCTGGGGGGGGGCAGTTCTTC. The full variable domain, completed using reference TRBV5-6 and TRBJ2-1, is DAGVTQSPTHLIKTRGQQVTLRCSPKSGHDTVSWYQQALGQGPQFIFQYYEEEERQRGNFPDRFSGHQFPNYSSELNVNALLLGDSALYLCASSLSGGGQFFGPGTRLTVL.

The V call is TRBV28, the J call TRBJ1-1, with D perhaps matching TRBD1 (6 bases). V shed 5 bases and J shed 8 bases, with 15 bases lying between them. The CDR3 spans 13 residues. The germline V gene encodes CDR1 MDHEN and CDR2 SYDVKM. The CDR3 sequence is CASSRGQRREAFF. In DNA form, the CDR3 reads TGTGCCAGCAGTCGGGGACAAAGAAGAGAAGCTTTCTTT.

The chain combines TRBV7-8 with TRBJ1-1; D is uncertain. The germline V gene encodes CDR1 SGHVS and CDR2 FQNEAQ. The length of the CDR3 is 15 residues. Trimming cost V 2 bases and J 1 base, with 11 bases left between them. CDR3 region: CASSLMGRQNTEAFF. CDR3 coding DNA: TGTGCCAGCAGCTTAATGGGCAGACAGAACACTGAAGCTTTCTTT.

DNA for the CDR3: TGTGCCAGCAGTTACTCTGGCAGGGCGGAGGCTTTCTTT. Translation: CASSYSGRAEAFF. V usage is TRBV6-6 and J usage is TRBJ1-1, with D possibly matching TRBD1 (5 bases). V shed 0 bases and J shed 11 bases, with 13 bases lying between them. The germline V gene encodes CDR1 MNHNY and CDR2 SVGAGI (reference sequence). CDR3 length: 13 residues.

The gene calls are TRBV7-2 and TRBJ1-2; weak D call: TRBD1 (5 bases). The CDR3 has 17 amino acids. Trimming left V 4 bases short and J 3 bases short, with 21 bases between. Germline assignment: CDR1 SGHTA and CDR2 FQGNSA. CDR3 nucleotide sequence: TGTGCCAGCAGCTCCTCGGCTCGGCAGGGTCTCTACTATGGCTACACCTTC. This encodes CASSSSARQGLYYGYTF. Full variable domain (missing parts from reference TRBV7-2 and TRBJ1-2): GAGVSQSPSNKVTEKGKDVELRCDPISGHTALYWYRQSLGQGLEFLIYFQGNSAPDKSGLPSDRFSAERTGGSVSTLTIQRTQQEDSAVYLCASSSSARQGLYYGYTFGSGTRLTVV.

This clone appeared a single time. The rearrangement uses TRBV11-2 and TRBJ2-5, with TRBD1 as a possible D gene (5 bases). The CDR3 spans 12 residues. Trimming stripped 2 bases from V and 4 bases from J, with 5 bases between. CDR1 and CDR2 (germline): SGHAT, FQNNGV. CDR3 in DNA: TGTGCCAGCAGCTTAAGGGGAGAGACCCAGTACTTC. Its translation is CASSLRGETQYF. Combining the CDR3 with reference TRBV11-2 and TRBJ2-5 gives the whole variable domain EAGVAQSPRYKIIEKRQSVAFWCNPISGHATLYWYQQILGQGPKLLIQFQNNGVVDDSQLPKDRFSAERLKGVDSTLKIQPAKLEDSAVYLCASSLRGETQYFGPGTRLLVL.

The V and J genes are TRBV5-8 and TRBJ1-5; D not certain. The CDR3 extends over 13 amino acids. With 4 bases removed from V and 4 bases from J, the gap between germline ends came to 9 bases. The germline CDR1 and CDR2 sequences are SGHTS and YDEGEE. This chain's CDR3 is CASSRGLNQPQHF. The CDR3 nucleotides read TGTGCCAGCAGCAGAGGTTTAAATCAGCCCCAGCATTTT.

The gene calls are TRBV6-1 and TRBJ1-1; 7 bases agree with TRBD1. Germline V CDR1 and CDR2: MNHNS, SASEGT. V was pared by 2 bases and J by 3 bases, with 6 bases of the junction left unmatched. There are 15 residues in the CDR3. CDR3 loop: CASSEFRDRDTEAFF. The CDR3 region has the DNA TGTGCCAGCAGTGAATTTCGGGACAGAGACACTGAAGCTTTCTTT.

The chain is built from TRBV7-2 and TRBJ1-4, with TRBD1 matching 9 bases. This CDR3 spans 16 amino acids. Germline V gene data show CDR1 as SGHTA and CDR2 as FQGNSA. The V segment lost 0 bases and the J segment 8 bases; nucleotides outside the gene matches: 7. The CDR3 loop is CASSLAMTGGEEKLFF. CDR3 in DNA: TGTGCCAGCAGCTTAGCAATGACAGGGGGTGAGGAAAAACTGTTTTTT.

The chain carries TRBV6-5 and TRBJ1-1; D perhaps matches TRBD1 (6 bases). Germline values: CDR1 MNHEY, CDR2 SVGAGI. The CDR3 has 15 amino acids. V was shortened by 0 bases and J by 5 bases, with 13 bases between the two germline ends. The CDR3 region is CASSYSVRGGTEAFF. DNA of the CDR3: TGTGCCAGCAGTTACTCTGTCAGGGGCGGGACTGAAGCTTTCTTT.

This chain links TRBV28 with TRBJ1-4; 9 bases are a match to TRBD1. This CDR3 has 15 amino acids. Losses at the gene ends were 5 bases for V and 4 bases for J; bases not matched to a gene: 5. CDR1 MDHEN and CDR2 SYDVKM come from the germline V gene. The DNA of the CDR3 is TGTGCCAGCAGTACAACAGGGGGCTTTAATGAAAAACTGTTTTTT. Translated, it gives CASSTTGGFNEKLFF.

The V call is TRBV29-1, the J call TRBJ2-1; TRBD1 agrees at 10 bases. The junction had 10 bases not matched to a gene; V was cut back by 2 bases and J by 9 bases. Germline V lookup: CDR1 SQVTM, CDR2 ANQGSEA. There are 15 residues in the CDR3. CDR3 DNA: TGCAGCGTTGAATCCCGGGACAGGGGACTTGGTGAGCAGTTCTTC. Its protein is CSVESRDRGLGEQFF.

V usage is TRBV5-6 and J usage is TRBJ2-3; 7 nucleotides match TRBD1. The CDR3 spans 14 residues. CDR1 and CDR2 (germline): SGHDT, YYEEEE. Trimming cost V 4 bases and J 2 bases; bases outside gene matches: 4. This CDR3 reads CASSLQGFTDTQYF. The CDR3 DNA is TGTGCCAGCAGCCTACAGGGGTTCACAGATACGCAGTATTTT.

In nucleotides, the CDR3 is TGTGCCAGCAGCGTAGGGAGGACAGGGTCCGACGAGCAGTACGTC. This translates into CASSVGRTGSDEQYV. The chain has TRBV9 and TRBJ2-7; 8 nucleotides line up with TRBD1. This CDR3 contains 15 residues. J lost 5 bases, V lost 0 bases, and 7 bases had no gene match. CDR1 is SGDLS and CDR2 is YYNGEE in the germline V gene.

This clone was found once. The rearrangement links TRBV14 to TRBJ1-5; D call uncertain. V was pared by 3 bases and J by 6 bases, with 15 bases between. The germline CDR1 and CDR2 sequences are SGHDN and FVKESK. This CDR3 spans 15 amino acids. The CDR3 region is CASSHGGRSSQPQHF. As DNA, the CDR3 is TGTGCCAGCAGCCATGGAGGACGCTCCAGTCAGCCCCAGCATTTT.

This clone was seen only once. The gene calls are TRBV7-9 and TRBJ1-4; D is perhaps TRBD1 (5 bases). Between the trimmed V and J ends, which lost 3 bases and 8 bases, there was a span of 10 bases. Germline-derived CDR1 and CDR2 are SEHNR and FQNEAQ (reference sequence). CDR3 size: 13 residues. The CDR3 DNA follows: TGTGCCAGCAGCTTTTCTCAGGGAGAAAAACTGTTTTTT. Residues: CASSFSQGEKLFF. The whole variable domain, filled in from reference TRBV7-9 and TRBJ1-4, reads DTGVSQNPRHKITKRGQNVTFRCDPISEHNRLYWYRQTLGQGPEFLTYFQNEAQLEKSRLLSDRFSAERPKGSFSTLEIQRTEQGDSAMYLCASSFSQGEKLFFGSGTQLSVL.

The V gene is TRBV7-9, the J gene TRBJ2-5, with D perhaps matching TRBD2 (5 bases). V lost 5 bases and J lost 3, with 16 bases in between. The germline gives CDR1 SEHNR, CDR2 FQNEAQ (reference sequence). This CDR3 contains 15 residues. The CDR3 reads CASSPTRVAKETQYF. Here the CDR3 DNA reads TGTGCCAGCAGCCCCACCCGGGTAGCGAAAGAGACCCAGTACTTC. The full variable domain, with the rest looked up from reference TRBV7-9 and TRBJ2-5, is DTGVSQNPRHKITKRGQNVTFRCDPISEHNRLYWYRQTLGQGPEFLTYFQNEAQLEKSRLLSDRFSAERPKGSFSTLEIQRTEQGDSAMYLCASSPTRVAKETQYFGPGTRLLVL.

J is TRBJ1-2 and V is TRBV29-1, with D possibly matching TRBD1 (5 bases). This CDR3 comprises 12 residues. The ends were cut back, 2 bases at V and 8 bases at J, with 12 bases in the middle. Germline CDR1 SQVTM, CDR2 ANQGSEA. CDR3 coding DNA: TGCAGCGTTGAACAGGGTCTGGGCGGCTACACCTTC. Translated, it gives CSVEQGLGGYTF.

The gene calls are TRBV4-2 and TRBJ1-6, with TRBD1 matching over 7 bases. The CDR3 totals 15 residues. Germline CDR1 reads LGHNA; CDR2 reads YNFKEQ. Trimming took 2 bases from V and 4 from J; bases not matched to a gene: 2. The CDR3 protein is CASSQRDSYNSPLHF. As DNA, the CDR3 is TGTGCCAGCAGCCAACGGGACAGTTATAATTCACCCCTCCACTTT.

In this sample, this clone turned up a few times. This chain connects TRBV28 to TRBJ1-5, with a weak D call TRBD1 (5 bases). Germline V CDR1 and CDR2: MDHEN, SYDVKM. The CDR3 runs 10 residues. The CDR3 bases are TGTGGGCCGGGGGAAAGGCCCCAGCATTTT. Amino acid sequence: CGPGERPQHF.

The chain joins TRBV7-2 to TRBJ1-2; 8 bases agree with TRBD1. Germline V CDR1 and CDR2: SGHTA, FQGNSA. The CDR3 loop spans 13 amino acids. J lost 7 bases, V lost 2 bases, and 3 bases had no gene match. CDR3 in DNA: TGTGCCAGCAGCTTACAGGGGGCGGGTGGCTACACCTTC. The encoded protein is CASSLQGAGGYTF.

The chain has TRBV2 and TRBJ1-1; maybe TRBD1 (5 bases). The germline CDR1 and CDR2 sequences are SNHLY and FYNNEI. V lost 2 bases and J lost 1, with 11 bases in between. The CDR3 has 15 residues. The CDR3 DNA is TGTGCCAGCAGTGAACTGGGGGGGGAGAACACTGAAGCTTTCTTT. Its protein product is CASSELGGENTEAFF. Full variable domain (missing parts from reference TRBV2 and TRBJ1-1): EPEVTQTPSHQVTQMGQEVILRCVPISNHLYFYWYRQILGQKVEFLVSFYNNEISEKSEIFDDQFSVERPDGSNFTLKIRSTKLEDSAMYFCASSELGGENTEAFFGQGTRLTVV.

This clone appeared a single time. This chain links TRBV15 with TRBJ2-4, with 9 bases that match TRBD1. The CDR3 consists of 16 residues. The germline V gene encodes CDR1 LNHNV and CDR2 YYDKDF (reference sequence). V trimming: 4 bases; J trimming: 0 bases; junction bases outside the gene matches: 4. This CDR3 reads CATSNDRGAAKNIQYF. The CDR3 nucleotides read TGTGCCACCAGCAACGACAGGGGGGCAGCCAAAAACATTCAGTACTTC.

The chain recombines TRBV18 with TRBJ1-2; 8 bases are shared with TRBD1. V trimming: 2 bases; J trimming: 7 bases; junction bases outside the gene matches: 18. Germline V gene lookup returns CDR1 KGHSH and CDR2 LQKENI. The CDR3 loop spans 18 amino acids. The CDR3 region is CASSPGFSPGQALGGYTF. In DNA, the CDR3 is TGTGCCAGCTCACCAGGATTTTCCCCGGGACAGGCCCTGGGTGGCTACACCTTC.

The chain links TRBV29-1 to TRBJ1-4; no clear D gene. The CDR3 contains 12 residues. CDR1 is SQVTM, CDR2 ANQGSEA, per germline. Trimming pared 4 bases from V and 8 bases from J, leaving 11 bases between. CDR3 sequence (DNA): TGCAGCGTTGGTGAGGGCGGAGAAAAACTGTTTTTT. Protein sequence: CSVGEGGEKLFF.

This chain connects TRBV18 to TRBJ2-5; TRBD1 aligns across 7 bases. CDR1 and CDR2 from the germline V gene are KGHSH and LQKENI. V gave up 5 bases and J gave up 2 bases; unmatched junction bases: 5. This CDR3 is built from 14 residues. DNA for the CDR3: TGTGCCAGCTCAAACCGGGACAGACAAGAGACCCAGTACTTC. It translates to CASSNRDRQETQYF.

J is TRBJ1-6 and V is TRBV10-3; the D gene is possibly TRBD1 (5 bases). V was clipped by 8 bases and J by 14 bases, with 22 bases between them. This CDR3 is 14 amino acids long. The germline CDR1 and CDR2 sequences are ENHRY and SYGVKD. Here the CDR3 DNA reads TGTGCCATCCGCTCAGCTAACGGGGGGTCCACCCTCCACTTT. Protein sequence: CAIRSANGGSTLHF.

The chain uses TRBV5-1 and TRBJ2-7, with D unresolved. Germline V lookup: CDR1 SGHRS, CDR2 YFSETQ. CDR3 length: 15 amino acids. Trimming left V 0 bases short and J 2 bases short, with 12 bases between. CDR3 protein: CASSLGHGWAYEQYF. The DNA of the CDR3 is TGCGCCAGCAGCTTGGGGCACGGGTGGGCCTACGAGCAGTACTTC.

The chain links TRBV6-5 to TRBJ1-2, with D tentatively TRBD1 (5 bases). Trimming took 6 bases from V and 3 from J, leaving 11 bases between them. The CDR3 is made up of 13 amino acids. Germline loops: CDR1 MNHEY, CDR2 SVGAGI. The DNA of the CDR3 is TGTGCCAGCAGACGCGGGACGGACTATGGCTACACCTTC. It encodes CASRRGTDYGYTF.